Listed below are T cell receptor beta chains from one sample, sequenced in a study of shared clonotypes between healthy human individuals. Assay: immunoSEQ multiplex PCR; the TCRdb copy retains only in-frame clones and omits some. The sample yields under 1,100,000 clones, approximately 68% seen once. The sample comprised memory CD4+ T cells sorted from blood. Receptor source: a man between 18 and 35 years old in good health. Each CDR3 is given with its conserved first and last residue. The order of the fields is D gene, CDR3 length, V gene, CDR3 protein. The D gene is left open where the match is weak.

TRBD1 | 16 | TRBV10-3 | CAISSGTGALNTEAFF
NA | 17 | TRBV6-1 | CASSAHSGGGKKETQYF
NA | 10 | TRBV30 | CAWGQETQYF
NA | 14 | TRBV7-9 | CASSPGGIATEAFF
NA | 15 | TRBV7-8 | CASSLVIRNQETQYF
NA | 17 | TRBV9 | CVSSRSGELNSGNTIYF
TRBD2 | 15 | TRBV5-1 | CASSFSGGNTGELFF
NA | 13 | TRBV4-1 | CASSRGDTGELFF
NA | 16 | TRBV5-1 | CASSLEGATMNTEAFF
NA | 17 | TRBV5-4 | CASSLDGQSSYNSPLHF
NA | 17 | TRBV5-6 | CASSPLDGYSSGNTIYF
NA | 13 | TRBV5-4 | CASSRAVSNEQFF
NA | 18 | TRBV7-9 | CASSPTGGSASGSHEQFF
NA | 17 | TRBV18 | CASSPGWGAPDDQPQHF
TRBD1 | 15 | TRBV28 | CASTGQRFSGNTIYF
NA | 14 | TRBV6-6 | CASSPPSDGEKLFF
NA | 11 | TRBV2 | CASSAEREQYF
NA | 16 | TRBV7-9 | CASTSQSDSYTGELFF
NA | 16 | TRBV5-4 | CASSARLVLVADTQYF
NA | 13 | TRBV6-5 | CASIKAGSYEQYF
TRBD2 | 15 | TRBV4-2 | CASSSGGAGANVLTF
NA | 17 | TRBV29-1 | CSVRPMPGRGYQETQYF
NA | 16 | TRBV7-8 | CASSPTAGGVTDTQYF
NA | 15 | TRBV14 | CASSQGNDVVTEAFF
NA | 15 | TRBV18 | CASSPPPGSNYGYTF
NA | 16 | TRBV7-2 | CASSRNAGSSYNEQFF
TRBD1 | 15 | TRBV28 | CASSAGDRVNTEAFF
NA | 15 | TRBV5-8 | CASSFSSTGLGEQYF